The entry below gives a single T cell receptor beta chain sequence along with its context. As yet, its antigen is unknown. A far larger clone differs by one base, so this is likely a read error. At the DNA level, this CDR3 is encoded by other sequences in the same sample as well. This specimen belongs to a study of shared clonotypes between healthy human individuals. Deep-level running was used for the assay. The authors sequenced unsorted PBMC DNA on ten immunoSEQ deep assay plates. Assay: immunoSEQ multiplex PCR; the TCRdb copy retains only in-frame clones and omits some. The data contain around 500,000 clones, 81% of them seen just once; the ten biggest clones take up roughly an eighth. Findings and caveats of the study: Sampling covered nothing but blood. Tissue TCR repertoires likely differ from those found in blood.

The CDR3 extends over 16 amino acids. V lost 5 bases, J lost 0 bases, and 17 bases lay in between. Germline V lookup: CDR1 MNHNY, CDR2 SVGAGI (reference sequence). Sequenced sample: PBMCs. The receptor was isolated from a woman between 35 and 50 years old in good health. Some clones in this sample may be carry-over from other donors' samples. The J gene is TRBJ2-7, the V gene TRBV6-6, with D tentatively TRBD1 or TRBD2 (5 bases each). The CDR3 DNA reads as TGTGCCAGCAGTAGGGACCCTAGTGACTACTCCTACGAGCAGTACTTC. It codes for CASSRDPSDYSYEQYF.